The TCR beta chain described here comes from a study of blood T cell repertoires in COVID-19 (dated by TCRdb to between 2020 and 2021). Broadly, across the study: The collaborator samples originated in the United States, Italy and Spain and spanned the acute and convalescent phases of COVID-19. The prospective study material was composed of cDNA or gDNA derived from T cells, B-cell-depleted T cells, or PBMCs. The dataset comprised deeply sampled blood TCRbeta repertoires from subjects exposed to, actively infected with, or recovered from COVID-19. A freely available public database, intended as a resource for researchers studying the immune response to SARS-CoV-2, is where the repertoires were released. Samples came from the ongoing ImmuneRACE study (first 160 participants) plus 1,254 subjects from 6 global collaborators. A de-identified subject ID, COVID-19 status, age in years and sex were almost always included in the sample metadata. Where HLA class I and class II types were available, the types were taken from metadata supplied by the sample provider, not from assay-based typing. The full study reports these points: The amount of clinical and demographic metadata varied by source and participant and was provided uncurated.

TCRbeta CDR3 regions were amplified from genomic DNA by means of the immunoSEQ Assay, a bias-controlled multiplex PCR. Concerning the study's data processing: The number of nucleated cells in each sample was estimated by amplification of reference gene primers within the assay. To quantify the absolute abundance of each unique TCRbeta CDR3 rearrangement, sequence reads were collapsed and filtered. For each sample, productive Simpson clonality was calculated as the square root of Simpson's diversity index over productive rearrangements. The immuneACCESS repertoire file appears here via TCRdb, limited to in-frame rearrangements. These files lack a portion of the clones; in checked studies, under half of the deficit traces to unresolved V genes, and the cause of the others is not known. V and J calls and clone size follow that table, whereas D and trimming were derived from the DNA. The sample table shows about 180,000 clones, and about 88% are seen once. The ten largest make up roughly 8.6% of the sample.

Remarks on this clone: Its antigen has not been determined. It has no much larger one-base neighbor in the sample; base qualities were not kept.

The CDR3 starts with the cysteine, ends with the phenylalanine, and has 13 residues. The entry retains the CDR3 DNA only, 39 bases that are in frame from base 1. Per the germline V gene (reference sequence), MNHNY is the CDR1 and SVGAGI is the CDR2. V is pared back by 7 bases and J by 6 bases, with 16 bases lying between the germline termini. In the prospective study, participants were roughly 18 to 100 years old, resided in around 25 geographic areas of the United States, and were enrolled through a virtual design. In the prospective study, participants were assigned to cohorts based on the clinical history participants reported in a screening survey and a study questionnaire. For ImmuneRACE Cohort 3, a participant was defined as recovered based on two consecutive negative NP/OP PCR tests, clearance by a healthcare professional, or resolution of symptoms. In the prospective study, mobile phlebotomists collected whole blood, serum and a nasopharyngeal or oropharyngeal swab from each participant. Additional blood draws and questionnaires over an approximately two-month period could optionally be provided by prospective study participants. Before DNA extraction, blood samples from the prospective study were shipped at room temperature or frozen.

This receptor was taken from a young woman who had recovered from COVID-19. The source material was PBMCs or T cells enriched from blood (not recorded which). This chain is built from TRBV6-6 and TRBJ2-7, and perhaps TRBD2 as D gene, on 6 matching bases. This receptor has the CDR3 CASKTDYGGEQYF. The nucleotide sequence is TGTGCCAGCAAAACGGACTATGGGGGCGAGCAGTACTTC.